This T cell receptor (beta chain) is from a study of shared clonotypes between healthy human individuals. Study-level points and caveats: All-four-donor shared clonotypes had higher generation probabilities than non-shared clonotypes did. Clonotypes that were shared across four donors made up 4.5% to 5% of naive CD4 clonotypes.

A split of CD4+ cells into CD45RA+ naive and CD45RA-negative memory subsets was performed. Profiling relied on immunoSEQ multiplex PCR, and the TCRdb table lists in-frame clones only, not all of them. The repertoire holds hundreds of thousands of clones, with roughly 70% as singletons. As regards this clone: Antigen unknown.

The CDR3 is 15 amino acids. V was trimmed by 0 bases and J by 10 bases, leaving 13 bases between them. Germline V gene sequence: CDR1 LGHNA, CDR2 YNFKEQ. The V call is TRBV4-2, the J call TRBJ1-6; unclear D gene. The sequence was collected from a young woman in good health. Sequencing was performed on memory CD4+ T cells sorted from blood. Subset meaning: CD45RA-negative fraction. CDR3 loop: CASSQDTVSYSPLHF. In DNA, the CDR3 is TGTGCCAGCAGCCAAGACACCGTTTCCTACTCACCCCTCCACTTT.